Listed below are T cell receptor beta chains from one sample, sequenced in a study of identical twins. From the 5' RACE reads, TCRdb called clonotypes with MiXCR, one entry per CDR3 protein. The profile shows some 600,000 distinct CDR3 sequences, just over 7% of them singletons. The same data also went into a second study, on yellow fever vaccine responses in identical twins.

The sample comprised PBMCs. The receptors shown here come from a woman under 30 in good health. Both conserved end residues are part of each CDR3. The D gene is left open where the match is weak. Size is stated for part of the rows, as once, few or many counts, or as a class when the clone is expanded.

D gene: NA; J gene: TRBJ2-2; V gene: TRBV2; clone size: many; CDR3 length: 13; CDR3 DNA: TGTGCCAGCAGTACAGGGTTCACCGGGGAGCTGTTTTTT; CDR3 protein: CASSTGFTGELFF
D gene: TRBD2; J gene: TRBJ2-1; V gene: TRBV5-1; clone size: few; CDR3 length: 17; CDR3 DNA: TGCGCCAGCAGCTTGGCCCTAGCGGGAGGCCCCTACAATGAGCAGTTCTTC; CDR3 protein: CASSLALAGGPYNEQFF
D gene: TRBD2; J gene: TRBJ2-1; V gene: TRBV5-1; clone size: many; CDR3 length: 16; CDR3 DNA: TGCGCCAGCAGCTCACGACTAGCGGGAGGGAGCAATGAGCAGTTCTTC; CDR3 protein: CASSSRLAGGSNEQFF
D gene: NA; J gene: TRBJ1-2; V gene: TRBV7-8; clone size: few; CDR3 length: 15; CDR3 DNA: TGTGCCAGCAGCCCACGCGGGGGGTGGGGATATGGCTACACCTTC; CDR3 protein: CASSPRGGWGYGYTF
D gene: TRBD2; J gene: TRBJ2-7; V gene: TRBV20-1; clone size: NA; CDR3 length: 14; CDR3 DNA: TGCAGTGCTAAACTAGCGGGAGGTGTCTACGAGCAGTACTTC; CDR3 protein: CSAKLAGGVYEQYF
D gene: TRBD1; J gene: TRBJ2-3; V gene: TRBV15; clone size: NA; CDR3 length: 18; CDR3 DNA: TGTGCCACCAGCAGAGAGATGGGGACAGGGATCGGCACAGATACGCAGTATTTT; CDR3 protein: CATSREMGTGIGTDTQYF
D gene: TRBD1; J gene: TRBJ2-3; V gene: TRBV9; clone size: few; CDR3 length: 14; CDR3 DNA: TGTGCCAGCAGCGTAGTCCCAGGGGGAGATACGCAGTATTTT; CDR3 protein: CASSVVPGGDTQYF
D gene: NA; J gene: TRBJ2-7; V gene: TRBV7-8; clone size: few; CDR3 length: 12; CDR3 DNA: TGTGCCAGCAGCCCACAGGGTCCCGAGCAGTACTTC; CDR3 protein: CASSPQGPEQYF
D gene: NA; J gene: TRBJ2-3; V gene: TRBV12-3/TRBV12-4; clone size: few; CDR3 length: 17; CDR3 DNA: TGTGCCAGCAGTCGTCGTAGGAGGCGCCAATCCACAGATACGCAGTATTTT; CDR3 protein: CASSRRRRRQSTDTQYF
D gene: NA; J gene: TRBJ2-3; V gene: TRBV5-1; clone size: few; CDR3 length: 14; CDR3 DNA: TGCGCCAGCAGCTTGATGGCGGACACAGATACGCAGTATTTT; CDR3 protein: CASSLMADTDTQYF
D gene: TRBD1; J gene: TRBJ2-7; V gene: TRBV2; clone size: many; CDR3 length: 16; CDR3 DNA: TGTGCCAGCAGTGGGAGACGGGACAGGGTGGAGTACGAGCAGTACTTC; CDR3 protein: CASSGRRDRVEYEQYF
D gene: NA; J gene: TRBJ1-5; V gene: TRBV12-3/TRBV12-4; clone size: many; CDR3 length: 14; CDR3 DNA: TGTGCCAGCAGTTTAAATAACCTCAATCAGCCCCAGCATTTT; CDR3 protein: CASSLNNLNQPQHF
D gene: TRBD1; J gene: TRBJ2-7; V gene: TRBV18; clone size: NA; CDR3 length: 14; CDR3 DNA: TGTGCCAGCTCAGACCCGGGACAGGGTGACGAGCAGTACTTC; CDR3 protein: CASSDPGQGDEQYF
D gene: NA; J gene: TRBJ1-1; V gene: TRBV29-1; clone size: few; CDR3 length: 14; CDR3 DNA: TGCAGCGTTGAAAGCGGTCTATTGAACACTGAAGCTTTCTTT; CDR3 protein: CSVESGLLNTEAFF
D gene: TRBD2; J gene: TRBJ2-1; V gene: TRBV12-3/TRBV12-4; clone size: many; CDR3 length: 16; CDR3 DNA: TGTGCCAGCAGTTTTATTATGGCGGGGGGTGAAAATGAGCAGTTCTTC; CDR3 protein: CASSFIMAGGENEQFF